Shown below are 29 T cell receptor beta chains from a single sample sequenced in a study of shared clonotypes between healthy human individuals. Produced via immunoSEQ multiplex PCR; TCRdb's table is partial and in-frame only. Of millions of clones listed, approximately 94% are singletons. As defined, naive CD8 cells were CD45RO-negative and positively selected for CCR7, with terminally differentiated effector memory CD45RA+ cells excluded. The sample comprised naive CD8+ T cells sorted from blood. The receptor set was obtained from a man between 18 and 35 years old in good health.

The DNA for the CDR3 is TGTGCCAGCAGCTCAGAAAGTCGGGCGTACGAGCAGTACTTC. It translates to CASSSESRAYEQYF. This chain connects TRBV13 to TRBJ2-7; D ambiguous. V was pared by 4 bases and J by 4 bases, with 14 bases between. CDR1 is PRHDT and CDR2 is FYEKMQ in the germline V gene (reference sequence). CDR3 length equals 14 residues.

The sample holds a few counts of this clone. This rearrangement joins TRBV5-4 to TRBJ2-3; D is uncertain. Between the trimmed V and J ends, which lost 4 bases and 0 bases, there was a span of 18 bases. The CDR3 has 17 residues. Germline V gives CDR1 SGHNT, CDR2 YYREEE (reference sequence). CDR3 nucleotides: TGTGCCAGCAGCGCCCGATTCGAGACGACTAGCACAGATACGCAGTATTTT. Translation gives CASSARFETTSTDTQYF.

The chain links TRBV30 to TRBJ1-2; no reliable D call. Germline loops: CDR1 GTSNPN, CDR2 SVGIG (reference sequence). CDR3 length: 14 amino acids. Trimming pared 0 bases from V and 0 bases from J, leaving 8 bases between. The CDR3 DNA sequence: TGTGCCTGGAGTGTACTGGGGTCTAACTATGGCTACACCTTC. It encodes CAWSVLGSNYGYTF.

Turning to this clone: The sample holds other DNA sequences that translate to the same CDR3. The chain couples TRBV5-4 to TRBJ1-1; tentatively, D is TRBD1 (6 bases). This CDR3 spans 13 amino acids. Germline CDR1 and CDR2: SGHNT and YYREEE (reference sequence). V was clipped by 4 bases and J by 2 bases, with 9 bases between them. CDR3 loop: CASSPTGNTEAFF. DNA of the CDR3: TGTGCCAGCAGCCCGACAGGTAACACTGAAGCTTTCTTT.

The chain couples TRBV6-1 to TRBJ1-4, with a weak D call TRBD1 (5 bases). V was cut by 3 bases and J by 6 bases, with 17 bases left in between. This CDR3 is built from 16 residues. CDR1 is MNHNS and CDR2 is SASEGT in the germline V gene. The CDR3 nucleotides are TGTGCCAGCAGTGACCGGGACGCGGGAGCGTATGAAAAACTGTTTTTT. As protein: CASSDRDAGAYEKLFF.

V and J are TRBV7-2 and TRBJ2-2; 13 bases are a match to TRBD2. Germline CDR1 SGHTA, CDR2 FQGNSA. CDR3 size: 19 residues. V lost 5 bases and J lost 0; bases outside the gene matches: 9. The CDR3 nucleotides are TGTGCCAGCAGCCCCGGACTAGCGGGAGCCCTCGCGAACACCGGGGAGCTGTTTTTT. It is translated as CASSPGLAGALANTGELFF.

V gene TRBV6-6 combines with J gene TRBJ2-3; possibly TRBD1 for D (6 bases). CDR3 length equals 15 residues. With 7 bases removed from V and 0 bases from J, the gap between germline ends came to 14 bases. The germline CDR1 and CDR2 sequences are MNHNY and SVGAGI (reference sequence). CDR3 loop: CASITGLSSTDTQYF. Written as DNA, the CDR3 is TGTGCCAGCATCACAGGGCTATCTAGCACAGATACGCAGTATTTT.

The gene calls are TRBV30 and TRBJ2-7; 11 bases align to TRBD1. There are 15 residues in the CDR3. Trimming cost V 5 bases and J 0 bases; bases outside gene matches: 6. CDR1 and CDR2 from the germline V gene are GTSNPN and SVGIG (reference sequence). The CDR3 DNA reads TGTGCCTGGGATCCCGGGACAGGGGGCTCCTACGAGCAGTACTTC. Translation gives CAWDPGTGGSYEQYF.

The chain links TRBV19 to TRBJ1-1; D perhaps matches TRBD1 (6 bases). The germline V gene has CDR1 LNHDA and CDR2 SQIVND (reference sequence). The V and J ends lost 5 bases and 6 bases respectively, with 10 bases between them. The CDR3 runs to 12 residues. The CDR3 DNA reads TGTGCCAGTAGTCCAGAGGGGGCTGAAGCTTTCTTT. Translation: CASSPEGAEAFF.

The chain uses TRBV27 and TRBJ1-5; D uncertain. The CDR3 covers 13 residues. V lost 3 bases and J lost 5, with 8 bases in between. Germline V gene data show CDR1 as MNHEY and CDR2 as SMNVEV (reference sequence). The CDR3 DNA sequence: TGTGCCAGCAGTTTGACGGAATATCAGCCCCAGCATTTT. Translated, it gives CASSLTEYQPQHF.

The chain links TRBV7-9 to TRBJ2-7, with D possibly being TRBD2 (5 bases). The CDR3 totals 12 residues. V lost 5 bases and J lost 3, with 8 bases in between. Germline CDR1 and CDR2: SEHNR and FQNEAQ (reference sequence). CDR3 residues: CASSDEGYEQYF. The CDR3 nucleotides are TGTGCCAGCAGCGACGAGGGCTACGAGCAGTACTTC.

A single count supports this clone. The chain carries TRBV11-3 and TRBJ2-1; 12 bases fit TRBD1. The CDR3 loop spans 16 amino acids. Per germline, CDR1 SGHNT and CDR2 YENEEA. J lost 7 bases, V lost 1 base, and 5 bases had no gene match. CDR3 loop: CASSLAGQGARNEQFF. For the CDR3, the DNA is TGTGCCAGCAGCTTAGCGGGACAGGGGGCGCGGAATGAGCAGTTCTTC. The full variable domain, its missing parts supplied by reference TRBV11-3 and TRBJ2-1, is EAGVVQSPRYKIIEKKQPVAFWCNPISGHNTLYWYLQNLGQGPELLIRYENEEAVDDSQLPKDRFSAERLKGVDSTLKIQPAELGDSAVYLCASSLAGQGARNEQFFGPGTRLTVL.

The chain carries TRBV4-1 and TRBJ2-7, with 11 bases matching TRBD1. Germline-derived CDR1 and CDR2 are MGHRA and YSYEKL. The CDR3 runs to 15 residues. After removal of 4 bases from V and 2 bases from J, the junction contained 4 bases not matched to a gene. As DNA, the CDR3 is TGCGCCAGCAGCCTAGAGGGACAGGGGGCCTACGAGCAGTACTTC. Amino acid sequence: CASSLEGQGAYEQYF.

The chain has TRBV11-2 and TRBJ2-7, with D tentatively TRBD2 (6 bases). Trimming took off 1 base at V and 5 bases at J, with 15 bases between the two ends. The CDR3 sequence is 15 residues long. Germline CDR1 and CDR2: SGHAT and FQNNGV. CDR3 sequence reads: CASSLGSGGLNEQYF. The CDR3 DNA reads TGTGCCAGCAGCTTAGGGTCCGGGGGTCTCAACGAGCAGTACTTC.

The chain uses TRBV10-3 and TRBJ1-4, with D perhaps TRBD1 (5 bases). The germline V gene encodes CDR1 ENHRY and CDR2 SYGVKD. Trimming left V 2 bases short and J 5 bases short, with 9 bases between. CDR3 length: 14 residues. The CDR3 nucleotides are TGTGCCATCAGTGAGGTGGGGGAGAATGAAAAACTGTTTTTT. It codes for CAISEVGENEKLFF.

This chain joins TRBV7-9 and TRBJ2-1, with TRBD1 matching over 12 bases. Germline CDR1 is SEHNR and CDR2 is FQNEAQ (reference sequence). This CDR3 is built from 15 residues. Losses at the gene ends were 5 bases for V and 8 bases for J; bases not matched to a gene: 7. CDR3: CASSLGQGAQDEQFF. DNA for the CDR3: TGTGCCAGCAGCCTGGGACAGGGGGCGCAGGATGAGCAGTTCTTC.

V usage is TRBV19 and J usage is TRBJ2-7; D gene ambiguous. V lost 3 bases and J lost 4, with 13 bases in between. CDR1 and CDR2 from the germline V gene are LNHDA and SQIVND (reference sequence). The CDR3 has 14 residues. The CDR3 here is CASSIVNREYEQYF. The CDR3 DNA sequence: TGTGCCAGTAGTATCGTTAACAGAGAATACGAGCAGTACTTC.

J is TRBJ1-1 and V is TRBV5-4; TRBD1 might be the D (5 bases). Germline V gene sequence: CDR1 SGHNT, CDR2 YYREEE (reference sequence). The CDR3 consists of 14 residues. Deletions cut 0 bases from V and 4 bases from J, with 10 bases between. The CDR3 DNA sequence: TGTGCCAGCAGCTTGGCGGGGGAGGGCACTGAAGCTTTCTTT. It yields the protein CASSLAGEGTEAFF.

V usage is TRBV27 and J usage is TRBJ2-7; 9 bases are shared with TRBD1. Germline lookup yields CDR1 MNHEY and CDR2 SMNVEV (reference sequence). V lost 6 bases, J lost 3 bases, and 12 bases stayed unmatched. This CDR3 has 16 amino acids. CDR3 coding DNA: TGTGCCAGCAGGGTTTTACACTGGACAGGGGTCTACGAGCAGTACTTC. Translated: CASRVLHWTGVYEQYF.

A note on this clone: This sample includes further DNA sequences coding for the same CDR3. The CDR3 region is CASSEGQGMNTEAFF. The CDR3 nucleotides read TGTGCCAGCAGCGAGGGACAGGGGATGAACACTGAAGCTTTCTTT. This sequence joins TRBV2 and TRBJ1-1; TRBD1 matches 10 bases. V lost 6 bases and J lost 0; bases outside the gene matches: 4. The CDR3 loop spans 15 amino acids. In germline, CDR1 is SNHLY, CDR2 FYNNEI. The variable domain in full, completed from reference TRBV2 and TRBJ1-1, reads EPEVTQTPSHQVTQMGQEVILRCVPISNHLYFYWYRQILGQKVEFLVSFYNNEISEKSEIFDDQFSVERPDGSNFTLKIRSTKLEDSAMYFCASSEGQGMNTEAFFGQGTRLTVV.

The rearrangement uses TRBV5-5 and TRBJ2-1; D not certain. Germline-derived CDR1 and CDR2 are SGHKS and YYEKEE (reference sequence). V shed 1 base and J shed 5 bases, with 7 bases lying between them. The CDR3 covers 13 residues. The CDR3 is CASSLPVDNEQFF. DNA of the CDR3: TGTGCCAGCAGCTTGCCGGTCGACAATGAGCAGTTCTTC.

This sequence joins TRBV13 and TRBJ1-4, with D unresolved. CDR3 length: 18 residues. V lost 5 bases to trimming and J lost 0 bases, with 19 bases between them. Germline assignment: CDR1 PRHDT and CDR2 FYEKMQ (reference sequence). CDR3 loop: CASSLNGLKGSTNEKLFF. The CDR3 DNA reads TGTGCCAGCAGCCTCAACGGACTTAAAGGGTCAACTAATGAAAAACTGTTTTTT.

The chain employs TRBV5-6 and TRBJ2-7, with D tentatively TRBD1 or TRBD2 (5 bases each). Germline V gene data show CDR1 as SGHDT and CDR2 as YYEEEE. CDR3 length: 16 amino acids. Trimming left V 3 bases short and J 2 bases short, with 18 bases between. The CDR3 bases are TGTGCCAGCAGCTCGTCCCTGGGACGTCTGACCTACGAGCAGTACTTC. Protein product: CASSSSLGRLTYEQYF.

This clone appeared once. The rearrangement joins TRBV27 to TRBJ1-4; D perhaps matches TRBD1 (5 bases). The CDR3 is made up of 14 amino acids. V was cut by 5 bases and J by 4 bases, with 11 bases left in between. The germline V gene has CDR1 MNHEY and CDR2 SMNVEV (reference sequence). This chain's CDR3 is CASSPGVGNEKLFF. The CDR3 coding sequence is TGTGCCAGCAGTCCGGGGGTGGGTAATGAAAAACTGTTTTTT.

The genes are TRBV30 and TRBJ2-4, with 13 bases lining up with TRBD2. V shed 2 bases and J 8 bases; nucleotides not matched to a gene: 6. CDR3 size: 15 residues. CDR1 and CDR2 from the germline V gene are GTSNPN and SVGIG (reference sequence). CDR3 region: CAWSTGTSGTDIQYF. In DNA, the CDR3 is TGTGCCTGGAGTACAGGGACTAGCGGGACTGACATTCAGTACTTC.

This chain joins TRBV19 and TRBJ2-2; TRBD2 matches at 8 bases. V lost 1 base to trimming and J lost 6 bases; unmatched junction nucleotides: 10. The CDR3 has 17 amino acids. Germline assignment: CDR1 LNHDA and CDR2 SQIVND (reference sequence). The CDR3 DNA is TGTGCCAGTAGTATAGTGGGGGCGGGAGGCGAGGCCGGGGAGCTGTTTTTT. As protein: CASSIVGAGGEAGELFF.

CDR3 bases: TGTGCCAGCAGCCCCCAGGCAGATGGGACCGGGGAGCTGTTTTTT. Protein product: CASSPQADGTGELFF. The chain recombines TRBV13 with TRBJ2-2; D is undetermined. The germline V gene encodes CDR1 PRHDT and CDR2 FYEKMQ (reference sequence). V lost 5 bases, J lost 5 bases, and 15 bases lay in between. The CDR3 is 15 residues long.

V is TRBV7-2 and J is TRBJ2-2; D possibly corresponds to TRBD1 (5 bases). There are 17 residues in the CDR3. Between the trimmed V and J ends, which lost 5 bases and 0 bases, there was a span of 16 bases. Germline CDR1 reads SGHTA; CDR2 reads FQGNSA. The CDR3 nucleotides are TGTGCCAGCAGCCAAGGGGAATGGGTGACGAACACCGGGGAGCTGTTTTTT. Protein: CASSQGEWVTNTGELFF.

This clone was observed a single time. The rearrangement uses TRBV4-3 and TRBJ2-2; 9 positions agree with TRBD1. After removal of 3 bases from V and 5 bases from J, the junction contained 4 bases not matched to a gene. Germline assignment: CDR1 LGHNA and CDR2 YSLEER. The CDR3 length is 15 residues. CDR3: CASSQGTGRTGELFF. DNA of the CDR3: TGCGCCAGCAGCCAGGGGACAGGGAGGACCGGGGAGCTGTTTTTT.